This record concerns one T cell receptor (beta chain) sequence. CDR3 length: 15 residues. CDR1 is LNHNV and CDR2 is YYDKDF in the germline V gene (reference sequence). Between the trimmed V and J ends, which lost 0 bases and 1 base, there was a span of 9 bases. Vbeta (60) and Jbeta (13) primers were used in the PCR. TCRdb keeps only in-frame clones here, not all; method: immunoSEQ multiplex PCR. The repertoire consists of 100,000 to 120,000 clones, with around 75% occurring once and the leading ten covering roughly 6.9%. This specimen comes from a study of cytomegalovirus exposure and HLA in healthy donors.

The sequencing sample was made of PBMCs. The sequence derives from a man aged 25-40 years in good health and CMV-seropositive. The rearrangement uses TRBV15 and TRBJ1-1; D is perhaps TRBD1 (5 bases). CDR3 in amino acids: CATSRDRGSNTEAFF. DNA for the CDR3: TGTGCCACCAGCAGAGATCGGGGGTCGAACACTGAAGCTTTCTTT.